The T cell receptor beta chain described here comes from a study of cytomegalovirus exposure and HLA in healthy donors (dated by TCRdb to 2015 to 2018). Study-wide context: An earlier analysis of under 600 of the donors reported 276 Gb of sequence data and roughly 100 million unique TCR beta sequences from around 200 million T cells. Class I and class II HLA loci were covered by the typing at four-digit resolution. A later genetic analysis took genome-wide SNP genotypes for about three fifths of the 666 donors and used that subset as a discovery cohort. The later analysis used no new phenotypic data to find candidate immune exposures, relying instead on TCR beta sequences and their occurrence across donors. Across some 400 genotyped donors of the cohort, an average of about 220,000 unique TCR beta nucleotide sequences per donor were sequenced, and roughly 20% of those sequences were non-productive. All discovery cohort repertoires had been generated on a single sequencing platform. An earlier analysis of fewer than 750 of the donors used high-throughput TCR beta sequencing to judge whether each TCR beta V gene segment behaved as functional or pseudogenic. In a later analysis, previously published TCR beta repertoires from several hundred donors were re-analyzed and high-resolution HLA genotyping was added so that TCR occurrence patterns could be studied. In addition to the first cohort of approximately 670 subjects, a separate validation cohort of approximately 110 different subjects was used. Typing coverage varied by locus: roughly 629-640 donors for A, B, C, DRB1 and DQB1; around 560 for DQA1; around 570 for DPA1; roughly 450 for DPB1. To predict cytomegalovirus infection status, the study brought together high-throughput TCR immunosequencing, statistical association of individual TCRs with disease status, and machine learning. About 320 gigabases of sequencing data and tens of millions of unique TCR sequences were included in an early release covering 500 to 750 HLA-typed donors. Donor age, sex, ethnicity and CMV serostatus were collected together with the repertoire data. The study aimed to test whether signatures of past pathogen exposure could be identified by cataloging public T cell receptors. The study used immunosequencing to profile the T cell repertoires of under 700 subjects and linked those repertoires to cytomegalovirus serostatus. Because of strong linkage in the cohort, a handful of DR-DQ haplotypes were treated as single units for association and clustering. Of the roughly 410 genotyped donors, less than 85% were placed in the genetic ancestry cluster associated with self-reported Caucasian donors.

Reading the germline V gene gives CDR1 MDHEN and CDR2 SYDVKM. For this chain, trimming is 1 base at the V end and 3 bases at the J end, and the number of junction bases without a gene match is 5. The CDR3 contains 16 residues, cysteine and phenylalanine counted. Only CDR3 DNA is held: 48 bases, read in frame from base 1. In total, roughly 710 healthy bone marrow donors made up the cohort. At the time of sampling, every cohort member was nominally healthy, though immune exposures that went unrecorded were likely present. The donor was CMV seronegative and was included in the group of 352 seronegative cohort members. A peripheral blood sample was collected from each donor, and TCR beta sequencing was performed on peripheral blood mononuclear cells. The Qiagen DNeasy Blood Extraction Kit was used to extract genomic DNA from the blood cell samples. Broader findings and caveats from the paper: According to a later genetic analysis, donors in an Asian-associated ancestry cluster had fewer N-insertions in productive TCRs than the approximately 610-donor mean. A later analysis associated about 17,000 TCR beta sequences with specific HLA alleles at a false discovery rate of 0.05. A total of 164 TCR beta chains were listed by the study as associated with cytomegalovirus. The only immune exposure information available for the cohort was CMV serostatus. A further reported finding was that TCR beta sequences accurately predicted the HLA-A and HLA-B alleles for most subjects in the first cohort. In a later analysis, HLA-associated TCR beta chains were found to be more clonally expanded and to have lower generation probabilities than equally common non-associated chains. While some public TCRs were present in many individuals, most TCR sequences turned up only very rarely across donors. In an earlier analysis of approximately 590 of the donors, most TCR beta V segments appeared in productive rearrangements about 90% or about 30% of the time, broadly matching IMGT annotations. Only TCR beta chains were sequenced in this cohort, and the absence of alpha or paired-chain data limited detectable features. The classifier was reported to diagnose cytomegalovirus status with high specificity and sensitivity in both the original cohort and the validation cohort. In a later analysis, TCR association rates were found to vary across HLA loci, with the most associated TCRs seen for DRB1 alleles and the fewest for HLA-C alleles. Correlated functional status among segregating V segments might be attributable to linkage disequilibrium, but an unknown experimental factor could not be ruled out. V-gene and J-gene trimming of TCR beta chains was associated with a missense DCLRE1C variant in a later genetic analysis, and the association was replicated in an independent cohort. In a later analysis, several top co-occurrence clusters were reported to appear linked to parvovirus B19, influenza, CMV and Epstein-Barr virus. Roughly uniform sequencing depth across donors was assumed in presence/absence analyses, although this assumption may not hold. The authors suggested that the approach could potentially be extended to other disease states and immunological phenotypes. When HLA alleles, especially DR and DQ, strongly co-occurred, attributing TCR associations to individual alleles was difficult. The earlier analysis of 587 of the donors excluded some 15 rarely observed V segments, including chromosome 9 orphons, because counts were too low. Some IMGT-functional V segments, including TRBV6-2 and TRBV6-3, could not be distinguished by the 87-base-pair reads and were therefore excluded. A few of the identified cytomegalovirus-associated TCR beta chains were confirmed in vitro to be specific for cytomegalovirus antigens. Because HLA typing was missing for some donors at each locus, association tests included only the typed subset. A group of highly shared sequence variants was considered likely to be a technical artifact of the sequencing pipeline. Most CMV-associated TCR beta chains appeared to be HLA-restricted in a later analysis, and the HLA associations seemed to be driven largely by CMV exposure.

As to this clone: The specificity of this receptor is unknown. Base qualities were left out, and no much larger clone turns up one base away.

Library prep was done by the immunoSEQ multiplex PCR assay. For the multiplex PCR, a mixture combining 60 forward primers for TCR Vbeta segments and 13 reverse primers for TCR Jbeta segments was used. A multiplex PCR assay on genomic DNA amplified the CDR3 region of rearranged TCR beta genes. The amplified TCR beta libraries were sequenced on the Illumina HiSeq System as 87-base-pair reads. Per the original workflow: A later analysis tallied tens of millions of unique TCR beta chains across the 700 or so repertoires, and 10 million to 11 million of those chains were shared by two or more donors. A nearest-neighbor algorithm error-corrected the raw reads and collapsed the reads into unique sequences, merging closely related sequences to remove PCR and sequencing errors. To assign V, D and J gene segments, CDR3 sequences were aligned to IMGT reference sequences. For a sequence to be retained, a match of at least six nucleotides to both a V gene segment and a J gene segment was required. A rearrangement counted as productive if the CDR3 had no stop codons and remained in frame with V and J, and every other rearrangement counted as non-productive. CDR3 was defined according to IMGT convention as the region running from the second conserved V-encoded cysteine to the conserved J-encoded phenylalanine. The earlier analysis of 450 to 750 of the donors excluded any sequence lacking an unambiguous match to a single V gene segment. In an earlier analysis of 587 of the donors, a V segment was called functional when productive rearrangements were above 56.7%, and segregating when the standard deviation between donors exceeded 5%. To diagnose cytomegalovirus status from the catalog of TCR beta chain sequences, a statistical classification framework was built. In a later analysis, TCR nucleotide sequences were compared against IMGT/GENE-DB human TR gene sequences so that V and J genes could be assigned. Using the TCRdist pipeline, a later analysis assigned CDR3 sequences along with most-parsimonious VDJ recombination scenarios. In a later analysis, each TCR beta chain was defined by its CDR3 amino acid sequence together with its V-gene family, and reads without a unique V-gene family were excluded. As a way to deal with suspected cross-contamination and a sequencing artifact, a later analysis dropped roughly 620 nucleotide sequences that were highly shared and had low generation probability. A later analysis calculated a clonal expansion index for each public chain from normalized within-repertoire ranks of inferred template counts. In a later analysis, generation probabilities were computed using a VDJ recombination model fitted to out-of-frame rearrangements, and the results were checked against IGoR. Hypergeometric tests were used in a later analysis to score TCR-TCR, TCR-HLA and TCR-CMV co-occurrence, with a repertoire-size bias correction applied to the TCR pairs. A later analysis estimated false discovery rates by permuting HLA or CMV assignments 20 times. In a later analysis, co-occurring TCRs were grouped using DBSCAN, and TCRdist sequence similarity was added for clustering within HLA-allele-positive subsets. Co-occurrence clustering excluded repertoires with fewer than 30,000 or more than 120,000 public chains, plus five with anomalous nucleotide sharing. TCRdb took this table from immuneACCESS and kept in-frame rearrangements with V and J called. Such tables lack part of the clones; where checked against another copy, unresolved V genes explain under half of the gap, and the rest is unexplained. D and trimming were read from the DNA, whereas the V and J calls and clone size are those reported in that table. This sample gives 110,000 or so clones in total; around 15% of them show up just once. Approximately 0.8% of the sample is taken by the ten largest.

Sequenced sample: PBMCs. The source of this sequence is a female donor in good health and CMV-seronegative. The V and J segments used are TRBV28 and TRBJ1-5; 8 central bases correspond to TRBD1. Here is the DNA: TGTGCCAGCAGTTTATTGTGGGACAGGTACAATCAGCCCCAGCATTTT. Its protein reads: CASSLLWDRYNQPQHF.